A single sample is the source of the 7 T cell receptor beta chains below, sequenced in a study of blood T cell repertoires in COVID-19 (dated by TCRdb to between 2020 and 2021). Library creation used the immunoSEQ multiplex PCR assay. TCRdb holds this immuneACCESS table with in-frame rearrangements only. Some clones are missing; in checked studies, unresolved V genes explain under half, and the rest has no known cause. For this sample there are around 120,000 clones; approximately 80% appear just once. In total, the top ten clones hold around 25% of the sample. Source material: peripheral blood. The source of these receptors is a human donor in a cohort sampled during active COVID-19.

This clone appeared a single time. The chain is built from TRBV29-1 and TRBJ2-5, with D perhaps matching TRBD2 (6 bases). The CDR3 extends over 14 amino acids. Trimming took 3 bases from V and 2 from J, leaving 13 bases between them. Germline CDR1 is SQVTM and CDR2 is ANQGSEA. The chain's CDR3 is CSVDGGNEQETQYF. The DNA of the CDR3 is TGCAGCGTTGATGGGGGGAATGAGCAAGAGACCCAGTACTTC. The whole variable domain, remainder taken from reference TRBV29-1 and TRBJ2-5, is SAVISQKPSRDICQRGTSLTIQCQVDSQVTMMFWYRQQPGQSLTLIATANQGSEATYESGFVIDKFPISRPNLTFSTLTVSNMSPEDSSIYLCSVDGGNEQETQYFGPGTRLLVL.

Only one count was recorded for this clone. The chain recombines TRBV7-9 with TRBJ2-1, with 7 bases fitting TRBD2. Germline loops: CDR1 SEHNR, CDR2 FQNEAQ (reference sequence). This CDR3 region has 18 residues. V lost 4 bases and J lost 0; bases outside the gene matches: 12. Written as DNA, the CDR3 is TGTGCCAGCAGCTCATCAACTAGCGCCCTTAGCTCCTACAATGAGCAGTTCTTC. The encoded protein is CASSSSTSALSSYNEQFF.

This chain joins TRBV5-1 and TRBJ2-1, with D perhaps matching TRBD2 (5 bases). Trimming took off 3 bases at V and 2 bases at J, with 18 bases between the two ends. The germline CDR1 and CDR2 sequences are SGHRS and YFSETQ. The CDR3 length is 17 residues. This CDR3 is CASSSGRDGGAYNEQFF. DNA for the CDR3: TGCGCCAGCAGCTCTGGCCGGGATGGCGGCGCCTACAATGAGCAGTTCTTC.

The genes are TRBV19 and TRBJ2-1, with 9 nucleotides matching TRBD2. This CDR3 spans 16 amino acids. The V gene end was trimmed by 3 bases and the J gene end by 4 bases; junction bases not matched to a gene: 7. CDR1 is LNHDA, CDR2 SQIVND, per germline (reference sequence). This chain's CDR3 is CASSIHSGRLYNEQFF. The CDR3 DNA reads as TGTGCCAGTAGTATCCATAGCGGGAGACTGTACAATGAGCAGTTCTTC.

This clone appeared a few times. The chain is built from TRBV27 and TRBJ1-2; possibly TRBD1 for D (6 bases). CDR1 and CDR2 from the germline V gene are MNHEY and SMNVEV (reference sequence). The V end lost 2 bases, the J end lost 4 bases, and 11 bases lay between the germline ends. The CDR3 sequence is 14 residues long. The CDR3 DNA sequence: TGTGCCAGCAGTTTAAGGGGGGGGGCCTATGGCTACACCTTC. This gives the protein CASSLRGGAYGYTF.

This clone was recorded once. This sequence joins TRBV4-3 and TRBJ2-7, with D perhaps TRBD1 (6 bases). The CDR3 is 16 residues long. Germline CDR1 reads LGHNA; CDR2 reads YSLEER. V was shortened by 3 bases and J by 2 bases, with 17 bases between the two germline ends. The chain's CDR3 is CASSQVLDSRPYEQYF. The CDR3 DNA reads TGCGCCAGCAGCCAGGTTCTGGACAGCCGCCCCTACGAGCAGTACTTC.

J is TRBJ1-1 and V is TRBV27; D gene unclear. Looked up from germline, CDR1 is MNHEY and CDR2 is SMNVEV (reference sequence). The CDR3 is 15 amino acids. The V and J ends lost 0 bases and 2 bases respectively, with 10 bases between them. The CDR3 spells CASSLSRQPNTEAFF. In nucleotides, the CDR3 is TGTGCCAGCAGTTTATCGCGCCAACCCAACACTGAAGCTTTCTTT.